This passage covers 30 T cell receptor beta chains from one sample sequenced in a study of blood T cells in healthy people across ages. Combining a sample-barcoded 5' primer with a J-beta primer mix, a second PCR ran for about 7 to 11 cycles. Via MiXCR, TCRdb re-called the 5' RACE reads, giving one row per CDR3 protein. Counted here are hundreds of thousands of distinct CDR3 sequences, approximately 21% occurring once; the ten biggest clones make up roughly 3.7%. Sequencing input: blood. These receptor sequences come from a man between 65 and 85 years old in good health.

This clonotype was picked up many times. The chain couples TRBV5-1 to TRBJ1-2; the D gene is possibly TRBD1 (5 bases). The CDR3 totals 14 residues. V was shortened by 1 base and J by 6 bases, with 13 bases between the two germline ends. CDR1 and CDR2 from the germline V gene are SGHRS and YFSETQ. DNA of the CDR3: TGCGCCAGCAGCTTGACAGGTGGAAAAGATGGCTACACCTTC. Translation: CASSLTGGKDGYTF.

For the CDR3, the DNA is TGTGCCAGCAGCTCTTTGACAGGAAACACCATATATTTT. Its translation is CASSSLTGNTIYF. The V call is TRBV9, the J call TRBJ1-3; no clear D. The CDR3 runs to 13 residues. With 4 bases removed from V and 4 bases from J, the gap between germline ends came to 9 bases. The germline gives CDR1 SGDLS, CDR2 YYNGEE. The complete variable domain, with remaining parts taken from reference TRBV9 and TRBJ1-3, reads DSGVTQTPKHLITATGQRVTLRCSPRSGDLSVYWYQQSLDQGLQFLIQYYNGEERAKGNILERFSAQQFPDLHSELNLSSLELGDSALYFCASSSLTGNTIYFGEGSWLTVV.

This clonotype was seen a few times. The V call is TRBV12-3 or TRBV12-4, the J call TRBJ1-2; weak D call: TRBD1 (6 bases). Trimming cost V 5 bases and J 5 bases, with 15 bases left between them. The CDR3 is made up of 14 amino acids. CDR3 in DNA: TGTGCCAGCAGTGGAGACAGGCTCCCATATGGCTACACCTTC. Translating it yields CASSGDRLPYGYTF.

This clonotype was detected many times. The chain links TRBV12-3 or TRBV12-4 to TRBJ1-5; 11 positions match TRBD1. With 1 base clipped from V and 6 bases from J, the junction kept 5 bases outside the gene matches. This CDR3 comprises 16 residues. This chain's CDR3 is CASSLGRDRGSQPQHF. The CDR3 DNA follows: TGTGCCAGCAGTTTAGGGCGGGACAGGGGGTCTCAGCCCCAGCATTTT.

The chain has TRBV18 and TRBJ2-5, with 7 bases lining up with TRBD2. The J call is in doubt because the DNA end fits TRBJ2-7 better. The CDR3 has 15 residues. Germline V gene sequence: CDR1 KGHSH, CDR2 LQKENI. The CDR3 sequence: CASSRWGGSTYEQYF. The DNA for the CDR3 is TGTGCCAGCTCAAGGTGGGGGGGGAGCACCTACGAGCAGTACTTC.

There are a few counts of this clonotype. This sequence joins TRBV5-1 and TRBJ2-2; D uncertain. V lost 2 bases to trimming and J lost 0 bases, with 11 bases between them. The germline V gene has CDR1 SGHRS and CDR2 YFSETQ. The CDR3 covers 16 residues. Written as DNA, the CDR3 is TGCGCCAGCAGCTTCGGTGGGCAGCCGAACACCGGGGAGCTGTTTTTT. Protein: CASSFGGQPNTGELFF.

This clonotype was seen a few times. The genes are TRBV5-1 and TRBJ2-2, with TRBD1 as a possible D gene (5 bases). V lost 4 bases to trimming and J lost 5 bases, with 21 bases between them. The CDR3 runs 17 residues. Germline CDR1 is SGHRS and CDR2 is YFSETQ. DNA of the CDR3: TGCGCCAGCAGCGCGAACGTCAGGGTAGGGTCTACCGGGGAGCTGTTTTTT. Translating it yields CASSANVRVGSTGELFF.

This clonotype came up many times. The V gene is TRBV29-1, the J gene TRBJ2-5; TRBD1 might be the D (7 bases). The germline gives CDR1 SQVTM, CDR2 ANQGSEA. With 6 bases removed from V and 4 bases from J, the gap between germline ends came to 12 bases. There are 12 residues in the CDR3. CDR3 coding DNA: TGCAGCGTCAGGGGGGTTCGAGAGACCCAGTACTTC. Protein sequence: CSVRGVRETQYF.

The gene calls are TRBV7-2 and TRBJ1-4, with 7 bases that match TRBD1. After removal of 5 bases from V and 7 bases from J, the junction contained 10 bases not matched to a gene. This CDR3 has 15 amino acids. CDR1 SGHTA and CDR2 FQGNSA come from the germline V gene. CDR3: CASSQSGGWGEKLFF. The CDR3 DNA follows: TGTGCCAGCAGCCAATCAGGGGGTTGGGGTGAAAAACTGTTTTTT.

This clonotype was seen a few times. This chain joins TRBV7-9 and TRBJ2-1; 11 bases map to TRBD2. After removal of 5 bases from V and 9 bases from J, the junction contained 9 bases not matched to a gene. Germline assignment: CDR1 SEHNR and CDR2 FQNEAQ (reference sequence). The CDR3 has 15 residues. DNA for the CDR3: TGTGCCAGCAGCCGAACTAGCGGGAGTCTAGGTGAGCAGTTCTTC. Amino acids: CASSRTSGSLGEQFF.

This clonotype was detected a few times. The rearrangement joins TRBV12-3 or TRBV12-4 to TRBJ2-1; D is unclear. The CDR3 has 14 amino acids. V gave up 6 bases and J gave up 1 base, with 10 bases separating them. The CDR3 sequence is CASSRFLSYNEQFF. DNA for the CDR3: TGTGCCAGCAGCCGTTTTCTGTCCTACAATGAGCAGTTCTTC.

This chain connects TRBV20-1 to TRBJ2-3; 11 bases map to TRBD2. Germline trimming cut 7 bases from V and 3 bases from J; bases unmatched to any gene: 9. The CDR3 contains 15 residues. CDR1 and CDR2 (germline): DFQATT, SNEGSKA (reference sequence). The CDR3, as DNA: TGCAGTGTCGCGGCCTCTAGCGGGAGGACAGATACGCAGTATTTT. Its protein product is CSVAASSGRTDTQYF.

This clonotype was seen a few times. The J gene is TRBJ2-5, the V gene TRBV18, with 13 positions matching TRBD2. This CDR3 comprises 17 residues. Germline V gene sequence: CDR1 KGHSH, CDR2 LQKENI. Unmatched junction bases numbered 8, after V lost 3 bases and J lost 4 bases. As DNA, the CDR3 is TGTGCCAGCTCACCCCGGGGACTAGCGGGAAGCGGAGAGACCCAGTACTTC. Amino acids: CASSPRGLAGSGETQYF.

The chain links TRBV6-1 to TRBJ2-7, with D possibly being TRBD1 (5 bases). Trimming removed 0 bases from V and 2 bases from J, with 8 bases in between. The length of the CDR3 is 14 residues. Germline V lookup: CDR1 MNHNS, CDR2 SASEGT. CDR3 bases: TGTGCCAGCAGTGAAGCGGCCAGGGCCTACGAGCAGTACTTC. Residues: CASSEAARAYEQYF.

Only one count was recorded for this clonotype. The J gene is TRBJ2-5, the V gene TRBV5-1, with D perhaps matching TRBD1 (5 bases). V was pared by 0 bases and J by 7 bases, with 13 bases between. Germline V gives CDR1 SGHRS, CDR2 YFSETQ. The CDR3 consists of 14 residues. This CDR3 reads CASSLEGIAVTQYF. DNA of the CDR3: TGCGCCAGCAGCTTGGAGGGGATTGCCGTGACCCAGTACTTC.

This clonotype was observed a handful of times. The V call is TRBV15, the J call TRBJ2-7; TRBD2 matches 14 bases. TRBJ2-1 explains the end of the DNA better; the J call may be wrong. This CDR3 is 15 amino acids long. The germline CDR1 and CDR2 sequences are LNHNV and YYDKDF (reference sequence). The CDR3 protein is CATSGTSGSRSEQFF. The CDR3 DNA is TGTGCCACCAGCGGGACTAGCGGGAGTAGGAGTGAGCAGTTCTTC.

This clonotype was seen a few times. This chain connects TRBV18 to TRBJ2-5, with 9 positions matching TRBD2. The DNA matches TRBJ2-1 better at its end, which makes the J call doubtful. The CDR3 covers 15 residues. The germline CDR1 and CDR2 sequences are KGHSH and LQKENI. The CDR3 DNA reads TGTGCCAGCTCACCCGGTACTAGCGGGTTCAATGAGCAGTTCTTC. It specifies CASSPGTSGFNEQFF.

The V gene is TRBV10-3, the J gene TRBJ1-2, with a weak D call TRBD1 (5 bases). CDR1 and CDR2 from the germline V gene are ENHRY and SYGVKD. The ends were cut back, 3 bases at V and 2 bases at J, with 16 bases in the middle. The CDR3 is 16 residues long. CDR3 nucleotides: TGTGCCATCAGTGATTTGGATTGGGGCACGAACTATGGCTACACCTTC. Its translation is CAISDLDWGTNYGYTF.

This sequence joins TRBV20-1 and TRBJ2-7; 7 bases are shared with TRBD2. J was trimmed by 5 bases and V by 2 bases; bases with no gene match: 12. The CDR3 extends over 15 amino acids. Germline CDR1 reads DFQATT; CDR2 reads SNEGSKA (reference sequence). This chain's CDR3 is CSARKASGASHEQYF. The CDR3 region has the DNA TGCAGTGCTAGAAAGGCTAGCGGAGCTAGTCACGAGCAGTACTTC.

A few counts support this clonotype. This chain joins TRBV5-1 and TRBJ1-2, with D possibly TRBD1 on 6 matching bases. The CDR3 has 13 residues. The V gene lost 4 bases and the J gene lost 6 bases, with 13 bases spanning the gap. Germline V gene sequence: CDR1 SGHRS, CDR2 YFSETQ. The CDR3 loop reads CASSPSTGNGYTF. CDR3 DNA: TGCGCCAGCAGCCCCTCCACAGGGAATGGCTACACCTTC.

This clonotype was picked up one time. The CDR3 loop is CASSLALRVGALAGKQDEQYF. CDR3 nucleotide sequence: TGTGCCAGCAGCTTGGCCCTAAGGGTGGGGGCTTTAGCGGGAAAGCAGGACGAGCAGTACTTC. V is TRBV5-5 and J is TRBJ2-7; 8 bases map to TRBD2. J lost 5 bases, V lost 0 bases, and 25 bases had no gene match. Germline V gene data show CDR1 as SGHKS and CDR2 as YYEKEE (reference sequence). The length of the CDR3 is 21 residues.

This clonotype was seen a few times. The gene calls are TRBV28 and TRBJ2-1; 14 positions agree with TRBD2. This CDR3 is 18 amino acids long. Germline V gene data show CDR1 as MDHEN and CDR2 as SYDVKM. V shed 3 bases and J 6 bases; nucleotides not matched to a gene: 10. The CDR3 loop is CASSLPYGTSGRPNEQFF. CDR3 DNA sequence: TGTGCCAGCAGTTTGCCCTACGGGACTAGCGGGAGACCCAATGAGCAGTTCTTC.

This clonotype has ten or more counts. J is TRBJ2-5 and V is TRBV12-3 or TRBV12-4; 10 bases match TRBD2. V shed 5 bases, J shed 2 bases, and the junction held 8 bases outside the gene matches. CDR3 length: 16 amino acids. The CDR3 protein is CASSPPSGGPQETQYF. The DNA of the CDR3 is TGTGCCAGCAGTCCGCCTAGCGGGGGCCCTCAAGAGACCCAGTACTTC.

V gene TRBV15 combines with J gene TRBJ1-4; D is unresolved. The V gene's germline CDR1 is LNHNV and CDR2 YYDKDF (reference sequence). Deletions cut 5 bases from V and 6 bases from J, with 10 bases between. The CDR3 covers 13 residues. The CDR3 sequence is CATSSRAYEKLFF. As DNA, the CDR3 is TGTGCCACCAGCTCCCGGGCCTATGAAAAACTGTTTTTT.

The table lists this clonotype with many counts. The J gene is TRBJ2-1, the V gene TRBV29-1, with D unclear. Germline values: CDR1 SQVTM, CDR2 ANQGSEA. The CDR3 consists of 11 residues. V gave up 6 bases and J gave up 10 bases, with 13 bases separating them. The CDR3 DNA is TGCAGCGTCCAACTTGACCGAGAGCAGTTCTTC. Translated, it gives CSVQLDREQFF.

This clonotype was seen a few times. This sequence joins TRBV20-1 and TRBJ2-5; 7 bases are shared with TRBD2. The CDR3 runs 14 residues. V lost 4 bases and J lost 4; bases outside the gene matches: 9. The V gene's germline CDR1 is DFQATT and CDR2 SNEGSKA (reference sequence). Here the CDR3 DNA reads TGCAGTGCTAAAAGAGGGGCTAGCGGAGAGACCCAGTACTTC. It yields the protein CSAKRGASGETQYF.

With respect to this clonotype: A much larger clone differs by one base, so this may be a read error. CDR3 in amino acids: CSAKITGPDTQHF. The CDR3 coding sequence is TGCAGTGCCAAAATCACAGGGCCAGATACGCAGCATTTT. V and J are TRBV20-1 and TRBJ2-3, with D perhaps matching TRBD1 (6 bases). The DNA end is more similar to TRBJ1-5, so the J call may be wrong. The CDR3 contains 13 residues. Germline V CDR1 and CDR2: DFQATT, SNEGSKA (reference sequence).

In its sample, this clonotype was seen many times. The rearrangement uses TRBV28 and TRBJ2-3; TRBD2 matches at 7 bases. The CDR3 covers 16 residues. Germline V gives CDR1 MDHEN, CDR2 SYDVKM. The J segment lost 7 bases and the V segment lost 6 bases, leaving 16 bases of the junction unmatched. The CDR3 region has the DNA TGTGCCAGCAGCCAAACTACTGGGGGGGTTGCATATACGCAGTATTTT. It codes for CASSQTTGGVAYTQYF.

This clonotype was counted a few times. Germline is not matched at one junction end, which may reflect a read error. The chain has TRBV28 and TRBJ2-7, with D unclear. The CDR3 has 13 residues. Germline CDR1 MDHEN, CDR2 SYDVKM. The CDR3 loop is CTSSFVSSYEQYF. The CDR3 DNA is TGTACCAGCAGTTTTGTGAGCTCCTACGAGCAGTATTTC.

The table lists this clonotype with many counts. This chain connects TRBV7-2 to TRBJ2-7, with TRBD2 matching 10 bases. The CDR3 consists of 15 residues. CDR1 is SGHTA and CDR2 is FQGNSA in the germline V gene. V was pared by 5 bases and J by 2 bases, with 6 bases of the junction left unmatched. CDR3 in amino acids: CASSASGSWTYEQYF. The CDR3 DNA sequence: TGTGCCAGCAGCGCTAGCGGGAGTTGGACCTACGAGCAGTACTTC.